This T cell receptor beta chain was sequenced in a study of shared clonotypes between healthy human individuals. For the study at large: Researchers assigned three CD4 naive, three CD4 memory, two CD8 naive and one CD8 memory plate to each donor. Findings and caveats of the study: Sampling involved blood alone; tissue repertoires likely differ.

The deep-level immunoSEQ assay was used. TCRdb's table, derived via immunoSEQ multiplex PCR, lists solely in-frame clones and lacks some. The repertoire holds over 95,000 clones, with 55% to 70% as singletons. As regards this clone: Its target is unknown.

This CDR3 comprises 13 residues. Trimming took off 6 bases at V and 3 bases at J, with 9 bases between the two ends. Germline V CDR1 and CDR2: MNHEY, SVGAGI. This sequence joins TRBV6-5 and TRBJ1-5; the D gene is possibly TRBD1 (5 bases). Source material: memory CD8+ T cells sorted from blood. Documented subset: CD45RO+ cells pooled with CCR7-negative TemRA cells. This clonotype originated in a woman younger than 45 in good health. CDR3 loop: CASRRQFNQPQHF. The CDR3 DNA is TGTGCCAGCAGACGACAGTTCAATCAGCCCCAGCATTTT.